A selection of T cell receptor beta chains follows, all from one sample in a study of identifying expanded T cells in peripheral blood. The method was immunoSEQ multiplex PCR; TCRdb's version includes in-frame clones alone and lacks a portion of them. The sample yields some 80,000 clones, 70% to 90% seen once. The sequencing input was blood. The receptors were gathered from a person between 18 and 75 years old in good health. The CDR3 runs from the conserved cysteine through the conserved F or W. D genes are given only for firm matches. Only some rows state a clone size, as once, few, many or a class for expanded clones.

V gene	J gene	D gene	clone size	CDR3 protein	CDR3 DNA
TRBV27	TRBJ2-7	NA	NA	CASSYSANSLTYEQYF	TGTGCCAGCAGTTATTCGGCGAACAGTTTAACCTACGAGCAGTACTTC
TRBV21-1	TRBJ2-1	NA	NA	CARRIATNIYNEQFF	TGTGCCAGGCGCATAGCCACGAACATCTACAATGAGCAGTTCTTC
TRBV7-9	TRBJ1-2	TRBD1	NA	CASSADRGSAYGYTF	TGTGCCAGCAGCGCCGACAGGGGCTCGGCATATGGCTACACCTTC
TRBV19	TRBJ1-5	NA	NA	CASSPRSPSQGYYKPQHF	TGTGCCAGTAGTCCACGGTCGCCCTCTCAGGGATACTATAAGCCCCAGCATTTT
TRBV23-1	TRBJ1-4	NA	NA	CASSHPDRWDEKLFF	TGCGCCAGCAGTCATCCGGACCGCTGGGACGAAAAACTGTTTTTT
TRBV4-1	TRBJ2-4	NA	NA	CASSQAGVLPMAKNIQYF	TGCGCCAGCAGCCAAGCTGGGGTTCTCCCTATGGCCAAAAACATTCAGTACTTC
TRBV7-9	TRBJ1-1	NA	NA	CASSFGPGANTEAFF	NA
TRBV3-2	TRBJ2-1	NA	NA	CASSLRPFF	TGTGCCAGCAGCCTTAGACCGTTCTTC
TRBV6-5	TRBJ1-6	TRBD1	NA	CASSYSGQSNSPLHF	TGTGCCAGCAGTTATTCGGGACAGTCTAATTCACCCCTCCACTTT
TRBV13	TRBJ2-5	NA	NA	CASSLGWLSGEEETQYF	TGTGCCAGCAGCTTAGGGTGGCTTTCAGGGGAAGAAGAGACCCAGTACTTC
TRBV4-2	TRBJ1-5	NA	NA	CASSRDINQPQHF	TGTGCCAGCAGCCGGGACATAAATCAGCCCCAGCATTTT
TRBV29-1	TRBJ1-3	TRBD1	NA	CSARQGFSGNTIYF	TGCAGCGCTCGACAGGGCTTCTCTGGAAACACCATATATTTT
TRBV6-5	TRBJ1-1	NA	NA	CASRTGLRDAFF	TGTGCCAGCAGGACGGGACTACGGGATGCTTTCTTT
TRBV30	TRBJ1-3	NA	NA	CAWSVTGAGNTIYF	TGTGCCTGGAGTGTAACGGGGGCTGGAAACACCATATATTTT
TRBV5-1	TRBJ1-4	NA	NA	CASSAGTVATNEKLFF	TGCGCCAGCAGCGCCGGGACGGTTGCAACTAATGAAAAACTGTTTTTT
TRBV30	TRBJ1-5	NA	NA	CAWSVQGKNSNQPQHF	TGTGCCTGGAGTGTCCAGGGGAAAAATAGCAATCAGCCCCAGCATTTT
TRBV27	TRBJ2-7	TRBD2	few	CASRRAGGSYEQYF	TGTGCCAGCCGAAGAGCGGGAGGTAGTTACGAGCAGTACTTC